These 18 T cell receptor beta chains share one sample of origin, sequenced in a study of vaccination and CD4 T cells after COVID-19. The Oncomine TCR Beta short-read assay sequenced DNA from cultured CD4+ T cells. TCRdb re-called the PCR reads with MiXCR, one entry per CDR3 protein. The sample contains some 8,400 distinct CDR3 sequences, around 50% of which appear only once. The treatment: roughly ten-day PBMC culture with coronavirus spike peptide pools or control peptides (ViraFEST assay). These receptors' antigens are unknown. What was sequenced was CD4+ T cells from blood, cultured in vitro. The source of these receptors is a human donor who had recovered from COVID-19.

V is TRBV24-1 and J is TRBJ2-7; no firm D call. Germline V gene data show CDR1 as KGHDR and CDR2 as SFDVKD. V dropped 0 bases and J dropped 2 bases, with 16 bases sitting between them. The CDR3 length is 17 residues. The DNA for the CDR3 is TGTGCCACCAGTGATTTGCATACCAGGAACCCTGCCTACGAGCAGTACTTC. It translates to CATSDLHTRNPAYEQYF.

The chain joins TRBV25-1 to TRBJ1-4; 7 positions match TRBD1. This CDR3 has 15 residues. Per germline, CDR1 MGHDK and CDR2 SYGVNS. With 2 bases clipped from V and 2 bases from J, the junction kept 2 bases outside the gene matches. The CDR3 nucleotides are TGTGCCAGCAGTGAACAGGGGGTGACTAATGAAAAACTGTTTTTT. This codes for CASSEQGVTNEKLFF.

V and J are TRBV5-4 and TRBJ1-4; possible D gene TRBD1, 5 bases. The J call is in doubt because the DNA end fits TRBJ2-2 better. Germline-derived CDR1 and CDR2 are SGHNT and YYREEE (reference sequence). The CDR3 is 12 amino acids. This chain's CDR3 is CASSLLDRELFF. CDR3 sequence (DNA): TGTGCCAGCAGTCTCCTGGACAGGGAGCTGTTTTTT.

The rearrangement joins TRBV7-9 to TRBJ2-1; TRBD2 matches 12 bases. This CDR3 contains 19 residues. From germline, CDR1 is SEHNR and CDR2 FQNEAQ (reference sequence). After removal of 2 bases from V and 8 bases from J, the junction contained 16 bases not matched to a gene. The CDR3 DNA reads TGTGCCAGCAGCTTACGGAGAGGGCTAGCGGGAGGGCCTGGTCATGAGCAGTTCTTC. Protein sequence: CASSLRRGLAGGPGHEQFF.

This clonotype showed up just a few times. This sequence joins TRBV7-9 and TRBJ2-5, with a weak D call TRBD1 (5 bases). The CDR3 covers 17 residues. V lost 4 bases, J lost 5 bases, and 23 bases lay in between. Germline V CDR1 and CDR2: SEHNR, FQNEAQ (reference sequence). The CDR3 coding sequence is TGTGCCAGCAGCTCCGCCATCAGACAGTTGGGATGGGAGACCCAGTACTTC. This encodes CASSSAIRQLGWETQYF.

The V and J genes are TRBV25-1 and TRBJ1-1; 10 bases agree with TRBD1. The CDR3 length is 13 residues. J gave up 7 bases and V 6 bases, and 5 bases lay outside the gene matches. Germline-derived CDR1 and CDR2 are MGHDK and SYGVNS. The CDR3 is CASRRQGAIEAFF. Written as DNA, the CDR3 is TGTGCCAGCAGAAGACAGGGGGCAATTGAAGCTTTCTTT.

The J gene is TRBJ1-2, the V gene TRBV6-5, with a possible D match to TRBD1 (6 bases). The germline gives CDR1 MNHEY, CDR2 SVGAGI. V dropped 2 bases and J dropped 7 bases, with 14 bases sitting between them. CDR3 length: 14 residues. The CDR3 DNA follows: TGTGCCAGCAGTTACGATGGGGGGCGGCCTGGCTACACCTTC. Translation gives CASSYDGGRPGYTF.

Sample share makes this clonotype large. This chain connects TRBV10-3 to TRBJ2-3; TRBD1 or TRBD2 may be the D gene (6 bases each). This CDR3 comprises 13 residues. CDR1 is ENHRY, CDR2 SYGVKD, per germline. The germline V and J ends were trimmed by 4 bases and 8 bases, with 13 bases remaining between them. The CDR3 DNA sequence: TGTGCCATCAGTGGGGGGGCGCAAGGTACGCAGTATTTT. This sequence encodes CAISGGAQGTQYF.

CDR3: CATSDFLGGAETQYF. The CDR3 DNA is TGTGCCACCAGTGATTTTCTAGGGGGCGCGGAGACCCAGTACTTC. V is TRBV24-1 and J is TRBJ2-5; 7 positions match TRBD1. This CDR3 comprises 15 residues. Germline-derived CDR1 and CDR2 are KGHDR and SFDVKD. J lost 5 bases, V lost 1 base, and 6 bases had no gene match.

V and J are TRBV6-5 and TRBJ1-1; D remains ambiguous. V was clipped by 2 bases and J by 1 base, with 5 bases between them. This CDR3 is 13 amino acids long. Germline CDR1 reads MNHEY; CDR2 reads SVGAGI. The CDR3 DNA is TGTGCCAGCAGTTACCTGCCGAACACTGAAGCTTTCTTT. This translates into CASSYLPNTEAFF.

The V and J genes are TRBV2 and TRBJ2-7; D is possibly TRBD1 or TRBD2 (5 bases each). This CDR3 spans 14 amino acids. Germline V CDR1 and CDR2: SNHLY, FYNNEI. V was trimmed by 8 bases and J by 2 bases, leaving 16 bases between them. For the CDR3, the DNA is TGTGCCAGCGGCAGGGACCTGACGACCTACGAGCAGTACTTC. Its translation: CASGRDLTTYEQYF.

The V call is TRBV6-1, the J call TRBJ2-5; a weak D match, TRBD1 (6 bases). Germline V lookup: CDR1 MNHNS, CDR2 SASEGT. Trimming removed 0 bases from V and 5 bases from J, with 10 bases in between. CDR3 size: 14 residues. The CDR3 nucleotides read TGTGCCAGCAGTGAAGCAACAGGGACGGAGACCCAGTACTTC. As protein: CASSEATGTETQYF.

V and J are TRBV20-1 and TRBJ1-2; TRBD1 agrees at 7 bases. From germline, CDR1 is DFQATT and CDR2 SNEGSKA (reference sequence). With V trimmed by 1 base and J by 3 bases, 8 bases remained unmatched. The length of the CDR3 is 15 residues. Here the CDR3 reads CSARAPGTADYGYTF. The CDR3, as DNA: TGCAGTGCTAGAGCTCCAGGGACAGCGGACTATGGCTACACCTTC.

This clonotype is categorized as medium-sized (0.01 to 0.1%). The V call is TRBV7-2, the J call TRBJ1-1; 8 bases agree with TRBD1. The trim removed 2 bases at V and 1 base at J, leaving 6 bases unmatched. This CDR3 comprises 16 residues. CDR1 is SGHTA and CDR2 is FQGNSA in the germline V gene. The CDR3 bases are TGTGCCAGCAGCTTATTGATAGGACAGGGGAACACTGAAGCTTTCTTT. This codes for CASSLLIGQGNTEAFF.

The V and J genes are TRBV10-2 and TRBJ2-7; TRBD1 aligns across 8 bases. CDR1 WSHSY and CDR2 SAAADI come from the germline V gene. The CDR3 totals 14 residues. The J segment lost 7 bases and the V segment lost 7 bases, leaving 12 bases of the junction unmatched. The CDR3 region has the DNA TGCGCCAGCAAAACAGGGGGTAGAGGTGTGGAGCAGTACTTC. Translation: CASKTGGRGVEQYF.

In this sample, this clonotype turned up a few times. J is TRBJ2-7 and V is TRBV20-1; 10 positions agree with TRBD2. Per germline, CDR1 DFQATT and CDR2 SNEGSKA (reference sequence). The CDR3 covers 13 residues. V lost 6 bases to trimming and J lost 1 base; unmatched junction nucleotides: 3. The CDR3 loop reads CSASSGSSYEQYF. In nucleotides, the CDR3 is TGCAGTGCGTCTAGCGGGAGTTCCTACGAGCAGTACTTC.

V and J are TRBV6-1 and TRBJ2-3, with D uncertain. The germline V gene encodes CDR1 MNHNS and CDR2 SASEGT. With 8 bases removed from V and 5 bases from J, the gap between germline ends came to 11 bases. The CDR3 is made up of 12 amino acids. The DNA for the CDR3 is TGTGCCAGCCGCCGGGCTGGAGATACGCAGTATTTT. Its protein is CASRRAGDTQYF.

The chain joins TRBV30 to TRBJ1-1; TRBD1 is a possible D gene (5 bases). Trimming cost V 3 bases and J 5 bases, with 7 bases left between them. Germline loops: CDR1 GTSNPN, CDR2 SVGIG (reference sequence). CDR3 length: 11 residues. The CDR3 protein is CAWSRGTEAFF. The CDR3, as DNA: TGTGCCTGGAGCCGGGGGACTGAAGCTTTCTTT. The full variable domain, its missing parts supplied by reference TRBV30 and TRBJ1-1, is SQTIHQWPATLVQPVGSPLSLECTVEGTSNPNLYWYRQAAGRGLQLLFYSVGIGQISSEVPQNLSASRPQDRQFILSSKKLLLSDSGFYLCAWSRGTEAFFGQGTRLTVV.